Each of the 10 T cell receptor beta chains below was sequenced from the same sample in a study of T cells in Graves' hyperthyroidism and ophthalmopathy (dated by TCRdb to the late 2010s). Library creation used multiplex PCR. The sequencer listed for this sample is Illumina HiSeq 2000. TCR beta CDR3 regions were amplified from RNA transcripts. The TCR CDR3 was subjected to a first round of RT-PCR using the HTBI primer set and the Qiagen OneStep RT-PCR kit. TCRdb applied fastp at Q25 and MiXCR to the public reads, then kept only in-frame beta chains. Each record represents a unique CDR3 protein, reported with the most common genes and DNA among its rows. This sample lists under 400,000 distinct CDR3 sequences; roughly 23% were detected once. Of the sample, around 48% falls within the top ten clones. Input material: blood. The origin of the receptors is a woman in her forties or fifties with Graves' hyperthyroidism.

This clonotype came up many times. V is TRBV5-1 and J is TRBJ1-1; possible D gene TRBD1, 6 bases. The V and J ends lost 1 base and 4 bases respectively, with 14 bases between them. This CDR3 has 15 amino acids. CDR1 SGHRS and CDR2 YFSETQ come from the germline V gene. DNA for the CDR3: TGCGCCAGCAGCTTGCCGGTGGGGGGGCGCACTGAAGCTTTCTTT. It codes for CASSLPVGGRTEAFF.

This CDR3 reads CASSFEGGAKDEQYF. The CDR3 DNA follows: TGTGCCAGCAGTTTCGAAGGGGGGGCGAAGGACGAGCAGTACTTC. The chain combines TRBV28 with TRBJ2-7; TRBD2 is a possible D gene (7 bases). Germline loops: CDR1 MDHEN, CDR2 SYDVKM. CDR3 size: 15 residues. Trimming left V 3 bases short and J 5 bases short, with 17 bases between.

The CDR3 DNA is TGTGCCAGCAGCGTAGATGGGGGCCTTTCAAACTATGGCTACACCTTC. Protein product: CASSVDGGLSNYGYTF. The genes are TRBV9 and TRBJ1-2, with D perhaps TRBD1 (6 bases). This CDR3 has 16 amino acids. Trimming removed 0 bases at V and 2 bases at J, with 14 bases between. Germline CDR1 SGDLS, CDR2 YYNGEE.

This clonotype was seen ten or more times. The chain joins TRBV2 to TRBJ2-1, with 9 bases aligning to TRBD1. V was pared by 6 bases and J by 6 bases, with 6 bases of the junction left unmatched. Germline CDR1 reads SNHLY; CDR2 reads FYNNEI. The CDR3 loop spans 14 amino acids. CDR3 nucleotides: TGTGCCAGCAGGGGTACAGGGGGCCGCAATGAGCAGTTCTTC. Its protein product is CASRGTGGRNEQFF.

The chain links TRBV9 to TRBJ2-2; D is unclear. The CDR3 spans 17 residues. CDR1 SGDLS and CDR2 YYNGEE come from the germline V gene. V lost 0 bases and J 0 bases, leaving 12 bases between the germline ends. The CDR3 loop is CASSVAQLLTNTGELFF. The CDR3 DNA reads TGTGCCAGCAGCGTAGCACAGCTACTTACGAACACCGGGGAGCTGTTTTTT.

This clonotype was picked up many times. The V gene is TRBV2, the J gene TRBJ1-4; possible D gene TRBD1, 5 bases. The CDR3 covers 13 residues. Between the trimmed V and J ends, which lost 7 bases and 11 bases, there was a span of 17 bases. Germline V gene sequence: CDR1 SNHLY, CDR2 FYNNEI. As DNA, the CDR3 is TGTGCCAGCACGAGTTCCGGGGCTTCGAAACTGTTTTTT. Translation gives CASTSSGASKLFF.

This clonotype appeared a few times. The V and J genes are TRBV2 and TRBJ1-1, with 9 bases fitting TRBD1. CDR3 size: 14 residues. Germline-derived CDR1 and CDR2 are SNHLY and FYNNEI. The trim removed 4 bases at V and 2 bases at J, leaving 2 bases unmatched. In DNA, the CDR3 is TGTGCCAGCAGTGGGACAGGGGTAAACACTGAAGCTTTCTTT. As protein: CASSGTGVNTEAFF.

This clonotype was recorded many times. This chain joins TRBV28 and TRBJ2-7; D may be TRBD1 (6 bases). CDR1 is MDHEN, CDR2 SYDVKM, per germline. The V end lost 5 bases, the J end lost 1 base, and 12 bases lay between the germline ends. This CDR3 contains 14 residues. In DNA form, the CDR3 reads TGTGCCAGCAGTAACTACAGGGATTCCTACGAGCAGTACTTC. Translating gives CASSNYRDSYEQYF.

The sample holds a few counts of this clonotype. The V gene is TRBV5-6, the J gene TRBJ1-1; D is ambiguous. Trimming removed 0 bases at V and 5 bases at J, with 17 bases between. CDR3 length: 16 residues. The germline V gene has CDR1 SGHDT and CDR2 YYEEEE. CDR3: CASSLEATRLTTEAFF. For the CDR3, the DNA is TGTGCCAGCAGCTTGGAGGCAACAAGGCTTACGACTGAAGCTTTCTTT.

In this sample, this clonotype turned up many times. In nucleotides, the CDR3 is TGTGCCAGCACCAAACGGACTAGCGGGTCTAGCACAGATACGCAGTATTTT. This translates into CASTKRTSGSSTDTQYF. The chain employs TRBV11-2 and TRBJ2-3; 11 nucleotides line up with TRBD2. This CDR3 has 17 residues. The germline CDR1 and CDR2 sequences are SGHAT and FQNNGV. The V gene end was trimmed by 7 bases and the J gene end by 0 bases; junction bases not matched to a gene: 9. The full variable domain, completed using reference TRBV11-2 and TRBJ2-3, is EAGVAQSPRYKIIEKRQSVAFWCNPISGHATLYWYQQILGQGPKLLIQFQNNGVVDDSQLPKDRFSAERLKGVDSTLKIQPAKLEDSAVYLCASTKRTSGSSTDTQYFGPGTRLTVL.